This T cell receptor beta chain was sequenced during a study of blood T cell repertoires in COVID-19 (dated by TCRdb to 2019 to 2021). Background for the entire study: Collaborator samples came from the United States, Italy and Spain and covered acute and convalescent phases of COVID-19. A de-identified subject ID, COVID-19 status, age in years and sex were almost always included in the sample metadata. Where available, HLA class I and class II types were obtained from metadata supplied by the sample provider rather than from assay-based typing. The material from the prospective study consisted of cDNA or gDNA derived from T cells, B-cell-depleted T cells, or PBMCs. The repertoires were released in a freely available public database meant as a resource for research on the immune response to SARS-CoV-2. Samples were obtained from the ongoing ImmuneRACE study (first 160 participants) and from about 1,300 subjects provided by 6 global collaborators. Subjects who had been exposed to COVID-19, were actively infected with it, or had recovered from it provided the deeply sampled blood TCRbeta repertoires that made up the dataset.

CDR1 is given as LGHNA and CDR2 as YNFKEQ, both from the germline V gene. The CDR3, from cysteine to phenylalanine, totals 16 residues. Only the CDR3 part of the read is kept: 48 bases, read in frame from the first base. The germline V end is reduced by 4 bases and the J end by 1 base; junction bases left unmatched: 5. Beyond this particular receptor, the publication reports: How much clinical and demographic metadata was included differed by source and by participant, and the metadata was provided uncurated.

The collaborating institutions used their own protocols to collect whole blood in K2EDTA tubes. For TCRbeta analysis, collaborator samples were shipped as frozen whole blood, as isolated PBMCs, or as DNA extracted from either sample type. On this clone itself: The specificity of this receptor is unknown. Per-base quality was not reported, and no clone a single base away is much larger than it.

The immunoSEQ Assay, a bias-controlled multiplex PCR, was used to amplify TCRbeta CDR3 regions from genomic DNA. In the original analysis: Nucleated cell counts per sample were estimated from amplification of reference gene primers within the assay. To quantify the absolute abundance of each unique TCRbeta CDR3 rearrangement, sequence reads were collapsed and filtered. For each sample, productive Simpson clonality was calculated as the square root of Simpson's diversity index over productive rearrangements. Not all clones reach the TCRdb copy of this immuneACCESS table, which keeps in-frame sequences only. Checked studies attribute under half of the gap to unresolved V genes and leave the rest unexplained. D and trimming come from the DNA, and the V and J calls and clone size come from that table. For this sample the table gives 35,000 to 50,000 clones, of which 70% to 90% were detected only once. The leading ten clones occupy under 4.5% of the sample.

The TCR originated in a man between 60 and 75 years old with acute or convalescent COVID-19. Sequencing was done on a sample of peripheral blood. The sequence links TRBV4-2 to TRBJ2-3; TRBD2 matches 10 bases in the middle. In nucleotides, the sequence is TGTGCCAGCAGCCCGGGGACTAGCGAGCGCACAGATACGCAGTATTTT. It translates as CASSPGTSERTDTQYF.